This TCR beta chain was retrieved from a study of T cell responses to AZD1222 COVID-19 vaccine. Findings of the study overall: Spike-wide vaccine-associated CD4 TCRs dominated at 160-218 and 743-854. It should be noted that donors were predominantly white British and more often female, and clonal diversity was possibly underestimated. There were repertoire samples only from the period after the peak T cell response. An increase in Spike-specific TCR breadth and depth was observed after two AZD1222 doses.

Sequencing was performed with immunoSEQ multiplex PCR; in TCRdb, only in-frame clones are kept and a portion is missing. The sample holds 75,000 to 95,000 clones, roughly 88% seen once. In germline, CDR1 is SQVTM, CDR2 ANQGSEA. V shed 3 bases and J 6 bases; nucleotides not matched to a gene: 13. This CDR3 spans 16 amino acids. Comments on this clone: Its antigen is unidentified.

The clonotype was recovered from an adult in good health. The chain couples TRBV29-1 to TRBJ2-1, with 8 nucleotides matching TRBD2. Specimen: peripheral blood, collected on day 0 of AZD1222 vaccination. The CDR3 nucleotides read TGCAGCGTTGATGGCTCGAGGGGCGGGAGGCCCAATGAGCAGTTCTTC. Translating gives CSVDGSRGGRPNEQFF.